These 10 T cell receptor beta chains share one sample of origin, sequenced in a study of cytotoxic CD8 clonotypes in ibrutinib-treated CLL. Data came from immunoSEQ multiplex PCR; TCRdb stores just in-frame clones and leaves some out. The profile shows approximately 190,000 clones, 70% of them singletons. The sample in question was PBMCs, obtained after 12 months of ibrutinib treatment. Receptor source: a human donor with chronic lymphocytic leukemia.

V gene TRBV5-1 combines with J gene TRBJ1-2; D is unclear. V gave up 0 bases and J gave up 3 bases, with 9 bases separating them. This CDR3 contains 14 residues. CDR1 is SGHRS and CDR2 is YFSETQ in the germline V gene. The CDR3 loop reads CASSLGHRDYGYTF. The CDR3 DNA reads TGCGCCAGCAGCTTGGGCCACAGAGACTATGGCTACACCTTC.

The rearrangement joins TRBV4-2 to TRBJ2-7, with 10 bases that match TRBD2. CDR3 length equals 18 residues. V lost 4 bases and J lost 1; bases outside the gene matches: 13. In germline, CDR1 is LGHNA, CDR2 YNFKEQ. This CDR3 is CASSPHTPSGGESYEQYF. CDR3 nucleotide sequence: TGTGCCAGCAGCCCGCACACCCCAAGCGGGGGGGAATCCTACGAGCAGTACTTC.

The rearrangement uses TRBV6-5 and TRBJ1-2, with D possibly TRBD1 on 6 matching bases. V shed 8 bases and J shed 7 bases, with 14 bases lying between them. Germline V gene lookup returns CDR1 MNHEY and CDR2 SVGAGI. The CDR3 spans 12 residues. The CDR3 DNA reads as TGTGCCAGCGGTGCGGGGGCCTCTGGCTACACCTTC. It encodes CASGAGASGYTF.

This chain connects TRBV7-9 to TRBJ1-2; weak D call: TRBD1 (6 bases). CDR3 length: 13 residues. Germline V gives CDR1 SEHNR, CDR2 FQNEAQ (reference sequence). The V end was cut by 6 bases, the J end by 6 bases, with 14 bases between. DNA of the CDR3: TGTGCCAGCAGGCTAGCTGGGGGCAATGGCTACACCTTC. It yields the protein CASRLAGGNGYTF.

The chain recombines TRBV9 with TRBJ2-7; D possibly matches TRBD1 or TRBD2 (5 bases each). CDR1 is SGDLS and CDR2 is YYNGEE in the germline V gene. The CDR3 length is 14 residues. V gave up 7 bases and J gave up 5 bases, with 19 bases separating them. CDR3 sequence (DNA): TGTGCCAGCCCGCCAGCGGTGGGACGCCACGAGCAGTACTTC. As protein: CASPPAVGRHEQYF.

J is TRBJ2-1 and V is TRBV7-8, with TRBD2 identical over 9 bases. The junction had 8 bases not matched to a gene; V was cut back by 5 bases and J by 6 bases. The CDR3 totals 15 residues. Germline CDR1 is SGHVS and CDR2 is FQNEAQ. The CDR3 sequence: CASSASSGAPNEQFF. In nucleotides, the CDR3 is TGTGCCAGCAGCGCATCTAGCGGGGCCCCCAATGAGCAGTTCTTC.

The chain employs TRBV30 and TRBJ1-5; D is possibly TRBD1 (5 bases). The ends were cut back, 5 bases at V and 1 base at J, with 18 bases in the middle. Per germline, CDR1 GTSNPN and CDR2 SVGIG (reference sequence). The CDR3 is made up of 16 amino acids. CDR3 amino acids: CAWGTTFTESNQPQHF. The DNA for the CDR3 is TGTGCCTGGGGGACGACATTCACAGAAAGCAATCAGCCCCAGCATTTT.

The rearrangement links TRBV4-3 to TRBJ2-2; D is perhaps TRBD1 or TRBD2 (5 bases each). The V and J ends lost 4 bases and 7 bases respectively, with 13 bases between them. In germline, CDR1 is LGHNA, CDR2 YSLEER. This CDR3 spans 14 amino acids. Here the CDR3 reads CASSPHNGGGELFF. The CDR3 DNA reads TGCGCCAGCAGCCCCCACAATGGGGGCGGGGAGCTGTTTTTT.

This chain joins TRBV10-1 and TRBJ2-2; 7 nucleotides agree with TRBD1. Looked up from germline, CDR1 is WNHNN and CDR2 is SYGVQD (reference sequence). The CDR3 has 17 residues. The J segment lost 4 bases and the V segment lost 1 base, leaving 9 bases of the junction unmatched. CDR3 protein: CASSEYDDRVGTGELFF. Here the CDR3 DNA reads TGCGCCAGCAGTGAGTACGACGACAGGGTAGGCACCGGGGAGCTGTTTTTT.

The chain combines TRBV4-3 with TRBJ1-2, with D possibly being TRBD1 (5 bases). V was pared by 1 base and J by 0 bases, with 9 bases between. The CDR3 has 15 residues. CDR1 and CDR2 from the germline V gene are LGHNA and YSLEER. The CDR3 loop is CASSQARTTNYGYTF. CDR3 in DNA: TGCGCCAGCAGCCAAGCTCGGACAACTAACTATGGCTACACCTTC.